A selection of T cell receptor beta chains follows, all from one sample in a study of CD8 T cells in Susac syndrome. TCRdb processed the immunoSEQ multiplex PCR reads anew with MiXCR; each CDR3 protein has one entry. This table has approximately 190,000 distinct CDR3 sequences, nearly 97% appearing once. Sequenced input: CD4+ T cells from PBMCs. The receptors derive from a human donor with Susac syndrome. Both conserved end residues are part of each CDR3. D genes are given only for firm matches. The size of a clone is reported for some rows only, either as once, few or many, or as a class for expanded clones.

j_call cdr3_length v_call d_call clone_size cdr3_nt cdr3_aa
TRBJ1-6 15 TRBV2 NA NA TGTGCCAGCACTTTGCCGGGGGGAGACAATTCACCCCTCCACTTT CASTLPGGDNSPLHF
TRBJ1-1 13 TRBV29-1 TRBD1 NA TGCAGCGTTGCCCATACAGGGGGCACTGAAGCTTTCTTT CSVAHTGGTEAFF
TRBJ2-7 15 TRBV3-1 NA NA TGTGCCAGCAGCCAAGTACCGAATCGATACTACGAGCAGTACTTC CASSQVPNRYYEQYF
TRBJ2-5 14 TRBV14 NA NA TGTGCCACCGTTTTCCCATTAGGGAAGGAGACCCAGTACTTC CATVFPLGKETQYF
TRBJ1-5 16 TRBV7-8 NA NA TGTGCCAGCAGCGCCTCCGGTTGGGGAGTCAATCAGCCCCAGCATTTT CASSASGWGVNQPQHF
TRBJ2-3 15 TRBV28 TRBD1 once TGTGCCAGCAGTTGGGGACAGGGGGCAACAGATACGCAGTATTTT CASSWGQGATDTQYF
TRBJ2-3 15 TRBV11-2 NA NA TGTGCCAGCAGCCCGGTGAACATACAGTCAGATACGCAGTATTTT CASSPVNIQSDTQYF
TRBJ2-5 15 TRBV25-1 NA NA TGTGCCAGCAGTGAATGGGGTGGAGGACAAGAGACCCAGTACTTC CASSEWGGGQETQYF
TRBJ2-3 15 TRBV19 NA once TGTGCCAGTAGCCCGTGGGACGGTAGCACAGATACGCAGTATTTT CASSPWDGSTDTQYF
TRBJ1-1 14 TRBV19 TRBD1 NA TGTGCCAGTAGCTCGACAGGGAAATACACTGAAGCTTTCTTT CASSSTGKYTEAFF
TRBJ2-1 13 TRBV7-2 TRBD2 NA TGTGCCAGCCTAGCGGGGACCTACAATGAGCAGTTCTTC CASLAGTYNEQFF
TRBJ2-1 15 TRBV18 TRBD2 NA TGTGCCAGCTCACCCAGCGGGGGGGTTTACAATGAGCAGTTCTTC CASSPSGGVYNEQFF
TRBJ2-3 15 TRBV9 NA NA TGTGCCAGCAGCTCTACAATATCGGACACAGATACGCAGTATTTT CASSSTISDTDTQYF
TRBJ2-5 15 TRBV12-3/TRBV12-4 TRBD1 NA TGTGCCAGCAGTTTATTACAGGGGGCTTTGGAGACCCAGTACTTC CASSLLQGALETQYF
TRBJ2-3 15 TRBV5-8 NA NA TGTGCCAGCAGCTTGGGGCGAATGAGCACAGATACGCAGTATTTT CASSLGRMSTDTQYF
TRBJ2-3 16 TRBV20-1 TRBD2 NA TGCAGTGCTACCTATCAGAGCGGGGGTATCACAGATACGCAGTATTTT CSATYQSGGITDTQYF
TRBJ1-6 12 TRBV20-1 NA NA TGCTCACGTGGGGGTAAGAACTCACCCCTCCACTTT CSRGGKNSPLHF
TRBJ2-2 17 TRBV5-1 TRBD1 NA TGCGCCAGCAGCTTGGACCACAGGGGGGCGAACACCGGGGAGCTGTTTTTT CASSLDHRGANTGELFF
TRBJ2-1 15 TRBV20-1 TRBD2 NA TGCAGTGCTCCTACTCTAGCGGGGCCGCACAATGAGCAGTTCTTC CSAPTLAGPHNEQFF
TRBJ2-5 14 TRBV4-2 NA NA TGTGCCAGCAGCCAAGATTTAGGGGGAGAGACCCAGTACTTC CASSQDLGGETQYF
TRBJ2-4 15 TRBV18 TRBD2 NA TGTGCCAGTACTTCGCCGCGGGGGGCCAAAAACATTCAGTACTTC CASTSPRGAKNIQYF
TRBJ2-5 14 TRBV6-8 NA NA TGTGCCAGCAGCCCCTCGTCAACCCAAGAGACCCAGTACTTC CASSPSSTQETQYF
TRBJ1-5 16 TRBV28 NA NA TGTGCCAGCAGTGTACCGGGGCCGGCGAGCAATCAGCCCCAGCATTTT CASSVPGPASNQPQHF
TRBJ2-5 13 TRBV10-3 NA NA TGTGCCATCAGGACAGAGTCACAAGAGACCCAGTACTTC CAIRTESQETQYF
TRBJ1-6 15 TRBV30 NA NA TGTGCCTGGAGGGAGGACGGACTCTATAATTCACCCCTCCACTTT CAWREDGLYNSPLHF
TRBJ2-6 18 TRBV29-1 TRBD1 once TGCAGCGTGGCCGTCCGGGACAGGGGATCTTCTGGGGCCAACGTCCTGACTTTC CSVAVRDRGSSGANVLTF
TRBJ1-2 15 TRBV18 NA NA TGTGCCAGCTCACCTACGACAGATACCACATATGGCTACACCTTC CASSPTTDTTYGYTF
TRBJ1-1 14 TRBV9 NA NA TGTGCCAGCAGCGTATCGGTGGGTGGAGATGAAGCTTTCTTT CASSVSVGGDEAFF
TRBJ2-5 16 TRBV18 NA once TGTGCCAGCTCACCTTCCTCCTTAGGAGAGCAAGAGACCCAGTACTTC CASSPSSLGEQETQYF
TRBJ1-6 13 TRBV20-1 NA NA TGCAGTGCTAGAGAAGCAGGGAATTCACCCCTCCACTTT CSAREAGNSPLHF
TRBJ1-5 12 TRBV7-2 NA NA TGTGCCAGCAGCTTTCTATCAGGGAACCAGCATTTT CASSFLSGNQHF
TRBJ1-2 14 TRBV3-1 TRBD1 NA TGTGCCAGCAGCCAAGGACGGGGACAGGGTGGCTACACCTTC CASSQGRGQGGYTF
TRBJ2-1 15 TRBV5-6 TRBD1 NA TGTGCCAGCAGCCACGGACAGGGGCTCTACAATGAGCAGTTCTTC CASSHGQGLYNEQFF
TRBJ1-5 14 TRBV2 NA NA TGTGCCAGCCTAGAGGGACGGAACAATCAGCCCCAGCATTTT CASLEGRNNQPQHF
TRBJ2-7 14 TRBV6-4 NA NA TGTGCCAGCAGTGACCCGACTAGTTGGGACGAGCAGTACTTC CASSDPTSWDEQYF
TRBJ1-1 13 TRBV30 NA NA TGTGCCTGGACTCCGGGTAGAGACACTGAAGCTTTCTTT CAWTPGRDTEAFF
TRBJ1-5 14 TRBV11-2 NA NA TGTGCCAGCAGTCTCGGGGGGGGCAATCAGCCCCAGCATTTT CASSLGGGNQPQHF
TRBJ2-5 14 TRBV4-1 NA once TGCGCCAGCAGCCAAGATCAAGGGTACGAGACCCAGTACTTC CASSQDQGYETQYF
TRBJ2-1 17 TRBV6-1 TRBD2 NA TGTGCCAGCAGTGGACCGGGACTAGCGGCTTCCTACAATGAGCAGTTCTTC CASSGPGLAASYNEQFF
TRBJ2-1 17 TRBV4-2 NA NA TGTGCCAGCAGCCAAGACGCGGGCAGGAGCTCAGACAATGAGCAGTTCTTC CASSQDAGRSSDNEQFF
TRBJ1-5 14 TRBV27 NA NA TGTGCCAGCAGTTTATGGTCGGGGGCGAAGCCCCAGCATTTT CASSLWSGAKPQHF
TRBJ2-5 15 TRBV5-6 NA NA TGTGCCAGCAGCTTAAGTCTCCAGGGCCCGGGGACCCAGTACTTC CASSLSLQGPGTQYF
TRBJ2-5 13 TRBV20-1 NA NA TGCAGTGCTAGAGTGGGGGGCCGGGAGACCCAGTACTTC CSARVGGRETQYF
TRBJ2-3 16 TRBV20-1 TRBD2 NA TGCAGTGCCCCCCCCCGGGGGGGCCGGGTCACAGATACGCAGTATTTT CSAPPRGGRVTDTQYF
TRBJ2-5 14 TRBV20-1 NA NA TGCAGTGCTAGCGGGGGCTGGTACCAAGAGACCCAGTACTTC CSASGGWYQETQYF